This TCR beta chain was recovered during a study of T cell responses to AZD1222 COVID-19 vaccine. The germline V and J ends were trimmed by 3 bases and 1 base, with 10 bases remaining between them. Germline CDR1 MNHEY, CDR2 SMNVEV (reference sequence). This CDR3 spans 14 amino acids. Sequenced by immunoSEQ multiplex PCR; TCRdb stores in-frame clones only, minus some. The sample lists 150,000 to 200,000 clones, just over 90% occurring once. Comment on this clone: Its antigen is not identified.

Study-wide points: Among vaccine-associated CD4 TCRs, coverage spanned spike, with dominance at 160-218 and 743-854. Only 5 or 6 AZD1222 recipients were seropositive at baseline. Only after the peak T cell response were repertoires sampled.

Sample: peripheral blood, taken 28 days after the second AZD1222 dose. The sequence was collected from an adult who received the AZD1222 COVID-19 vaccine. The chain is built from TRBV27 and TRBJ2-7; possibly TRBD1 for D (5 bases). CDR3 bases: TGTGCCAGCAGTTTTTCAGGGTTTTCCTACGAGCAGTACTTC. Protein sequence: CASSFSGFSYEQYF.